The 2 T cell receptor beta chains reported below all come from one sample, sequenced in a study of tumor-infiltrating lymphocytes in primary liver carcinoma (dated by TCRdb to about 2017). The sample was run on an Illumina HiSeq 2500. Using a constant-region primer and ProtoScript II reverse transcriptase, TCRbeta-specific cDNA was reverse-transcribed from around 500 ng total RNA. Three nested multiplex PCR rounds, following a slightly modified ARM-PCR procedure, were used to build the TCRbeta libraries. Multiplex TRBV1-TRBV30 forward primers and a Cbeta reverse primer were used in the first two PCR rounds, each of which was run for approximately 10 cycles. TCRdb reran the public reads through fastp at Q25 and MiXCR, keeping productive beta chains. Every CDR3 protein is listed once, alongside the most common genes and DNA of its rows. A total of some 180,000 distinct CDR3 sequences appear in this sample, roughly three fifths of them only once. The ten biggest clones cover approximately 67% of the sample.

Blood RNA was extracted from unsorted whole blood with TRIzol reagent; germline DNA came from the DNeasy Blood & Tissue kit. The sequencing input was peripheral blood. These receptors came from a man aged 40-49 years with primary liver carcinoma and hepatitis B virus infection.

The rearrangement uses TRBV6-5 and TRBJ2-7, with 8 bases aligning to TRBD2. With V trimmed by 4 bases and J by 6 bases, 14 bases remained unmatched. The germline V gene has CDR1 MNHEY and CDR2 SVGAGI. The CDR3 is 16 residues long. CDR3 residues: CASSSTLTSEFPEQYF. The CDR3 DNA is TGTGCCAGCAGTTCCACTCTGACTAGCGAGTTCCCCGAGCAGTACTTC.

Remarks on this clonotype: A junction boundary mismatches the germline segment, possibly from a read error. The V and J genes are TRBV6-6 and TRBJ1-1; D not resolved. Germline V gene sequence: CDR1 MNHNY, CDR2 SVGAGI (reference sequence). The CDR3 covers 13 residues. This CDR3 reads CASSLTRNTEVFF. CDR3 bases: TGTGCCAGCAGTTTAACACGGAACACTGAAGTTTTCTTT.